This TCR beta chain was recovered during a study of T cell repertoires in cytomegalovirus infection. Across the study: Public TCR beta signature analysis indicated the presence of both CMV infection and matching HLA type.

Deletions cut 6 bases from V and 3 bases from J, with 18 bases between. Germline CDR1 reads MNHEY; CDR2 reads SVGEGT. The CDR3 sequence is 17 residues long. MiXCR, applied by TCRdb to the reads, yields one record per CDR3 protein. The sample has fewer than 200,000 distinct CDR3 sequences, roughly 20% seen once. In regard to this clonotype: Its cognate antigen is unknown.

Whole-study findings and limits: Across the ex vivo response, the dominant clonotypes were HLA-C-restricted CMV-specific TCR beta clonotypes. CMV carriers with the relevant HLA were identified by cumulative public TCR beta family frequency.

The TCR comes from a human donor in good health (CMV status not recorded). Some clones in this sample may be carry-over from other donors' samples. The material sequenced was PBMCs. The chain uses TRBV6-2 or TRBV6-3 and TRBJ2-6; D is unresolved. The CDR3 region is CASRTGFWRDGANVLTF. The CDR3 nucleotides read TGTGCCAGCAGAACCGGGTTTTGGAGAGATGGGGCCAACGTCCTGACTTTC.